The clone carrying this TCR beta chain was recorded a few times. TCRdb reanalysed the 5' RACE reads using MiXCR and keeps one entry per CDR3 protein. The sample lists about 790,000 distinct CDR3 sequences, 18% occurring once. The sample comes from a study of identical twins. The length of the CDR3 is 16 residues. With V trimmed by 0 bases and J by 6 bases, 8 bases remained unmatched. Germline V gene lookup returns CDR1 SQVTM and CDR2 ANQGSEA. These sequences were also reported in another study, on T cells expressing NK-cell markers. That source notes: It is unclear if expanded NKG2C-expressing clones target HCMV antigens.

The TCR originated in a woman between 18 and 29 years old in good health. The specimen was PBMCs. The chain combines TRBV29-1 with TRBJ2-1; the match to TRBD1 covers 10 bases. In nucleotides, the CDR3 is TGCAGCGTTGAAGAACTCCCGGGACAGGGGTCCAATGAGCAGTTCTTC. Encoded protein: CSVEELPGQGSNEQFF.